The 17 T cell receptor beta chains in this list originate from one sample, sequenced in a study of OX40 agonist ivuxolimab in advanced cancers. Here immunoSEQ multiplex PCR was the method, and the copy in TCRdb shows in-frame clones only, minus some. Counted here are roughly 100,000 clones, 90% to 97% occurring once; the ten biggest clones make up 2%. The starting material was CD4+ or CD8+ T cells sorted from blood, obtained in a trial of the OX40 agonist ivuxolimab. The receptors come from an adult with an advanced solid tumor such as melanoma, head and neck, liver or kidney cancer.

The chain recombines TRBV7-9 with TRBJ2-7; no clear D. The CDR3 is 15 amino acids. Germline-derived CDR1 and CDR2 are SEHNR and FQNEAQ (reference sequence). Trimming left V 1 base short and J 0 bases short, with 10 bases between. CDR3: CASSLGTASSYEQYF. CDR3 sequence (DNA): TGTGCCAGCAGCTTAGGGACCGCGAGCTCCTACGAGCAGTACTTC.

The DNA of the CDR3 is TGTGCCAGCAGTAGCGAGGGCTATGGCTACACCTTC. Translated: CASSSEGYGYTF. V and J are TRBV27 and TRBJ1-2; no definite D call. The germline gives CDR1 MNHEY, CDR2 SMNVEV (reference sequence). The CDR3 is made up of 12 amino acids. Between the trimmed V and J ends, which lost 5 bases and 4 bases, there was a span of 8 bases.

This rearrangement joins TRBV28 to TRBJ2-2; no firm D call. Germline loops: CDR1 MDHEN, CDR2 SYDVKM. This CDR3 is built from 15 residues. V shed 10 bases and J shed 1 base, with 16 bases lying between them. The CDR3 protein is CATNALGRNTGELFF. The CDR3 nucleotides are TGTGCCACTAACGCTTTGGGAAGGAACACCGGGGAGCTGTTTTTT. The variable domain in full, with the rest retrieved from reference TRBV28 and TRBJ2-2, is DVKVTQSSRYLVKRTGEKVFLECVQDMDHENMFWYRQDPGLGLRLIYFSYDVKMKEKGDIPEGYSVSREKKERFSLILESASTNQTSMYLCATNALGRNTGELFFGEGSRLTVL.

The chain combines TRBV6-6 with TRBJ1-1; D gene unclear. There are 15 residues in the CDR3. Per the germline V gene, CDR1 is MNHNY and CDR2 is SVGAGI (reference sequence). Trimming left V 7 bases short and J 1 base short, with 16 bases between. In DNA, the CDR3 is TGTGCCAGCACCTCTTTGTGGGTGCCGAACACTGAAGCTTTCTTT. It is translated as CASTSLWVPNTEAFF.

This chain links TRBV4-3 with TRBJ1-4; no clear D gene. Looked up from germline, CDR1 is LGHNA and CDR2 is YSLEER. V lost 1 base and J lost 10, with 19 bases in between. The CDR3 sequence is 16 residues long. The CDR3 protein is CASSQATGLSSGKLFF. In DNA, the CDR3 is TGCGCCAGCAGCCAAGCGACGGGCCTCTCATCCGGAAAACTGTTTTTT.

This clone has just one count. The chain recombines TRBV30 with TRBJ1-5; the match to TRBD1 covers 8 bases. The germline gives CDR1 GTSNPN, CDR2 SVGIG (reference sequence). J was trimmed by 4 bases and V by 1 base; bases with no gene match: 3. This CDR3 spans 14 amino acids. CDR3 DNA sequence: TGTGCCTGGAGTGCGGGACAGGTAAATCAGCCCCAGCATTTT. Its translation is CAWSAGQVNQPQHF.

The V call is TRBV5-8, the J call TRBJ2-3; possibly TRBD2 for D (6 bases). The CDR3 contains 15 residues. The V end was cut by 2 bases, the J end by 1 base, with 11 bases between. Germline V gene lookup returns CDR1 SGHTS and CDR2 YDEGEE. Here the CDR3 reads CASSFGSRGTDTQYF. DNA of the CDR3: TGTGCCAGCAGCTTCGGGAGTCGGGGCACAGATACGCAGTATTTT.

V gene TRBV9 combines with J gene TRBJ1-4; D is perhaps TRBD1 (6 bases). V was pared by 4 bases and J by 3 bases, with 19 bases between. CDR1 and CDR2 (germline): SGDLS, YYNGEE. This CDR3 is 17 amino acids long. The CDR3 loop reads CASSSPMGGGSNEKLFF. CDR3 bases: TGTGCCAGCAGCTCCCCGATGGGGGGCGGATCTAATGAAAAACTGTTTTTT.

V and J are TRBV20-1 and TRBJ2-7, with D unresolved. Trimming removed 6 bases at V and 6 bases at J, with 12 bases between. Looked up from germline, CDR1 is DFQATT and CDR2 is SNEGSKA (reference sequence). CDR3 size: 11 residues. CDR3 sequence (DNA): TGCAGTGCCATCTTTGTCGGCGAGCAGTACTTC. This codes for CSAIFVGEQYF.

This clone has only one observation. The chain joins TRBV7-2 to TRBJ2-7, with 9 bases fitting TRBD1. CDR1 SGHTA and CDR2 FQGNSA come from the germline V gene. The CDR3 runs to 14 residues. J was trimmed by 3 bases and V by 7 bases; bases with no gene match: 7. CDR3 protein: CASTQGGQGYEQYF. CDR3 bases: TGTGCCAGCACCCAAGGGGGACAGGGCTACGAGCAGTACTTC.

This clone was recorded only once. The chain joins TRBV7-9 to TRBJ2-1; D is unclear. Germline assignment: CDR1 SEHNR and CDR2 FQNEAQ (reference sequence). Trimming cost V 4 bases and J 4 bases, with 11 bases left between them. CDR3 length: 14 amino acids. The CDR3 DNA reads as TGTGCCAGCAGCTGGTCAGACGAGTACAATGAGCAGTTCTTC. Amino acid sequence: CASSWSDEYNEQFF. The whole variable domain, remainder taken from reference TRBV7-9 and TRBJ2-1, is DTGVSQNPRHKITKRGQNVTFRCDPISEHNRLYWYRQTLGQGPEFLTYFQNEAQLEKSRLLSDRFSAERPKGSFSTLEIQRTEQGDSAMYLCASSWSDEYNEQFFGPGTRLTVL.

The chain couples TRBV29-1 to TRBJ1-1; D not certain. From germline, CDR1 is SQVTM and CDR2 ANQGSEA. V was clipped by 5 bases and J by 1 base, with 5 bases between them. This CDR3 is 11 amino acids long. The CDR3 spells CSVPTNTEAFF. CDR3 DNA: TGCAGCGTTCCGACGAACACTGAAGCTTTCTTT.

The chain has TRBV5-4 and TRBJ2-5; D is unclear. CDR3 length: 14 residues. The germline V gene has CDR1 SGHNT and CDR2 YYREEE (reference sequence). Trimming cost V 4 bases and J 2 bases, with 12 bases left between them. This chain's CDR3 is CASSLFGLQETQYF. The CDR3 nucleotides read TGTGCCAGCAGCCTATTCGGATTACAAGAGACCCAGTACTTC.

V and J are TRBV27 and TRBJ2-1; 9 bases agree with TRBD2. Unmatched junction bases numbered 10, after V lost 0 bases and J lost 7 bases. This CDR3 spans 17 amino acids. Germline CDR1 reads MNHEY; CDR2 reads SMNVEV (reference sequence). The DNA of the CDR3 is TGTGCCAGCAGTTTATCTCCGTGGCGGGGGGGCCAAAATGAGCAGTTCTTC. Encoded protein: CASSLSPWRGGQNEQFF.

This clone was observed once. The rearrangement uses TRBV28 and TRBJ1-2; D perhaps matches TRBD1 (6 bases). Germline V CDR1 and CDR2: MDHEN, SYDVKM. V gave up 5 bases and J gave up 2 bases, with 12 bases separating them. This CDR3 region has 14 residues. The CDR3 region has the DNA TGTGCCAGCAGTCTTTACACAGGGAACTATGGCTACACCTTC. It encodes CASSLYTGNYGYTF.

The gene calls are TRBV28 and TRBJ1-1; 11 bases agree with TRBD1. CDR3 length: 17 residues. The V gene's germline CDR1 is MDHEN and CDR2 SYDVKM. The J segment lost 11 bases and the V segment lost 3 bases, leaving 17 bases of the junction unmatched. DNA of the CDR3: TGTGCCAGCAGTTTTAGATCCCGGGACAGGGGGGAGGTTGGGGCTTTCTTT. It translates to CASSFRSRDRGEVGAFF.

The V call is TRBV14, the J call TRBJ1-2, with a weak D call TRBD1 (5 bases). Trimming pared 6 bases from V and 4 bases from J, leaving 21 bases between. The germline gives CDR1 SGHDN, CDR2 FVKESK. The CDR3 runs to 16 residues. CDR3 in amino acids: CASSSGYTGHPYGYTF. CDR3 bases: TGTGCCAGCAGTTCGGGTTATACCGGACACCCCTATGGCTACACCTTC.